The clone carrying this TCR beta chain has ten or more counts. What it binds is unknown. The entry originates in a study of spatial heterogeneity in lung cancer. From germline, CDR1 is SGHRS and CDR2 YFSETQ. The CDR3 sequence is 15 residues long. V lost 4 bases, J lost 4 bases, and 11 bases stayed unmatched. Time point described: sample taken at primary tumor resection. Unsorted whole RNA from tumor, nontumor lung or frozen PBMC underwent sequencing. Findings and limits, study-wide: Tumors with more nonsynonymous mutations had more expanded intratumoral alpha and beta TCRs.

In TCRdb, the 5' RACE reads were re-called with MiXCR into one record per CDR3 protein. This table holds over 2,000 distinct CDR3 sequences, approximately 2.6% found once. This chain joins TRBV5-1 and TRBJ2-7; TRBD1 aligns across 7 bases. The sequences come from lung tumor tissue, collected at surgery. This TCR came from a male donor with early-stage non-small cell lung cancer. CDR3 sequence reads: CASSRLGQVGYEQYF. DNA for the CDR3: TGCGCCAGCAGCCGCCTAGGACAGGTTGGGTACGAGCAGTACTTC.